The sequence of this TCR beta chain was determined in a study of radiotherapy plus CTLA-4 blockade in lung cancer. Profiling relied on immunoSEQ multiplex PCR, and the TCRdb table lists in-frame clones only, not all of them. The sample records about 53,000 clones, roughly 86% being singletons. Germline V CDR1 and CDR2: SGHDT, YYEEEE. The length of the CDR3 is 15 residues. The V end was cut by 3 bases, the J end by 4 bases, with 17 bases between. The sequence came from a human donor with non-small cell lung cancer whose response to radiotherapy plus ipilimumab could not be evaluated. Source: peripheral blood, taken from a patient treated with radiotherapy plus ipilimumab. V is TRBV5-6 and J is TRBJ2-7, with D perhaps TRBD2 (6 bases). DNA of the CDR3: TGTGCCAGCAGCTGGAGACTAGAACGTTCATACGAGCAGTACTTC. Encoded protein: CASSWRLERSYEQYF.